This T cell receptor (beta chain) is from a study of shared clonotypes between healthy human individuals. Study context: Researchers assigned three CD4 naive, three CD4 memory, two CD8 naive and one CD8 memory plate to each donor.

Comment on this clone: The antigen is undetermined.

Repertoires were generated with immunoSEQ multiplex PCR, while TCRdb's copy carries only in-frame clones and drops some. The data hold over 1.5 million clones, with 95% to 99% observed a single time. The V gene's germline CDR1 is MDHEN and CDR2 SYDVKM. V lost 5 bases and J 0 bases, leaving 11 bases between the germline ends. The CDR3 consists of 14 residues. Study conclusions and caveats: Few donors limited the genetic and exposure-history diversity represented.

V gene TRBV28 combines with J gene TRBJ2-7; D tentatively reads TRBD1 or TRBD2 (5 bases each). The sample was naive CD4+ T cells sorted from blood. Sample subset: CD45RA+ positively selected. This receptor was identified in a man aged 25-45 years in good health. In DNA form, the CDR3 reads TGTGCCAGCAGTCCGGCAGGGAGCTCCTACGAGCAGTACTTC. The encoded protein is CASSPAGSSYEQYF.